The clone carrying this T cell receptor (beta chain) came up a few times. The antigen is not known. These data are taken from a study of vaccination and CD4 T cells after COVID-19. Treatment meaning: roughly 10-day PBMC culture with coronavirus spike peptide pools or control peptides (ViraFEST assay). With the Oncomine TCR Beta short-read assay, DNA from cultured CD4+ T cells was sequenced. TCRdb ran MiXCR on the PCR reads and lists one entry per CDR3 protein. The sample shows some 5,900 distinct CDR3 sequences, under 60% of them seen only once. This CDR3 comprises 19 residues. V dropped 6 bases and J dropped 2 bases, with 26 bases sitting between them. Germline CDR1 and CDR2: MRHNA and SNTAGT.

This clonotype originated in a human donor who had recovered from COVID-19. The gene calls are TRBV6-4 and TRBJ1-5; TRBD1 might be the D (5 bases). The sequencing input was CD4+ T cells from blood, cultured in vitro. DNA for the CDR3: TGTGCCAGCAGGGGACCAGGCTCCCATTCCCCTCGGGGCAATCAGCCCCAGCATTTT. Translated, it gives CASRGPGSHSPRGNQPQHF.